The rows below give T cell receptor beta chains drawn from one sample of a study of immune evolution from preneoplasia to lung adenocarcinoma. Sequencing used immunoSEQ multiplex PCR; TCRdb keeps in-frame clones, though not all of them. The sample contains around 39,000 clones, 74% of which appear only once. Sequencing was done on a sample of FFPE invasive lung adenocarcinoma tissue. All receptors derive from a person in their sixties with lung adenocarcinoma. Both conserved end residues are part of each CDR3. A D gene is named only where the DNA matches it firmly. Size values are once, few and many counts, or a class for expanded clones, and some rows have none.

V: TRBV18; D: NA; J: TRBJ2-7; size: NA; DNA: TGTGCCAGCTCACCGAAACAGGGATACGAGCAGTACTTC; CDR3: CASSPKQGYEQYF
V: TRBV19; D: NA; J: TRBJ2-3; size: NA; DNA: TGTGCCAGTAGTATGTCGGGGGCCCGCGATACGCAGTATTTT; CDR3: CASSMSGARDTQYF
V: TRBV11-2; D: TRBD2; J: TRBJ2-1; size: NA; DNA: TGTGCCAGCAGCTTACTCGGACTAGCGGGAGCCAATGAGCAGTTCTTC; CDR3: CASSLLGLAGANEQFF
V: TRBV12-2; D: NA; J: TRBJ2-3; size: NA; DNA: TGTGCAAGTCGCCAAAGGAGCCTGACTGTAGATACGCAGTATTTT; CDR3: CASRQRSLTVDTQYF
V: TRBV6-5; D: TRBD2; J: TRBJ2-7; size: NA; DNA: TGTGCCAGCAGTTACTCTAGCGGGAGTTTCCACGAGCAGTACTTC; CDR3: CASSYSSGSFHEQYF
V: TRBV29-1; D: TRBD2; J: TRBJ2-7; size: few; DNA: TGCAGCGCTGGGACGGGGGGCGAGCAGTACTTC; CDR3: CSAGTGGEQYF
V: TRBV7-9; D: NA; J: TRBJ2-1; size: medium-sized; DNA: TGTGCCAGCAGCCGACTAGAGGACAATGAGCAGTTCTTC; CDR3: CASSRLEDNEQFF
V: TRBV5-4; D: NA; J: TRBJ2-1; size: medium-sized; DNA: TGTGCCAGCAGCTTGGGCGGTCTCAGCTCCTACAATGAGCAGTTCTTC; CDR3: CASSLGGLSSYNEQFF
V: TRBV2; D: TRBD1; J: TRBJ1-2; size: NA; DNA: TGTGCCAGCAGAGGACAGGGGAGTTTCTATGGCTACACCTTC; CDR3: CASRGQGSFYGYTF
V: TRBV5-1; D: NA; J: TRBJ2-3; size: few; DNA: TGCGCCAGCAGCGCACGGGTAGGGGATACGCAGTATTTT; CDR3: CASSARVGDTQYF
V: TRBV9; D: NA; J: TRBJ1-2; size: NA; DNA: TGTGCCAGCAGCGTAGCGGACAGTGACTATGGCTACACCTTC; CDR3: CASSVADSDYGYTF
V: TRBV28; D: NA; J: TRBJ1-5; size: NA; DNA: TGTGCCAGCAGATCCACTAATCAGCCCCAGCATTTT; CDR3: CASRSTNQPQHF
V: TRBV6-6; D: NA; J: TRBJ2-2; size: NA; DNA: TGTGCCAGCAGCCCCGAATACAGGGCGGCCGGGGAGCTGTTTTTT; CDR3: CASSPEYRAAGELFF
V: TRBV5-4; D: NA; J: TRBJ2-5; size: NA; DNA: TGTGCCAGCAGCCCGGAATCCCGGAAAGAGACCCAGTACTTC; CDR3: CASSPESRKETQYF
V: TRBV25-1; D: NA; J: TRBJ1-2; size: NA; DNA: TGTGCCAGCAGCCCGCCCACCCTAGAAGGCTACACCTTC; CDR3: CASSPPTLEGYTF
V: TRBV5-6; D: NA; J: TRBJ2-2; size: NA; DNA: TGTGCCAGCAGCTCGCTAGGGGGGGGAACCGGGGAGCTGTTTTTT; CDR3: CASSSLGGGTGELFF
V: TRBV19; D: TRBD2; J: TRBJ2-5; size: NA; DNA: TGTGCCAGTAGTATTTATCGAGCGGGACACCAAGAGACCCAGTACTTC; CDR3: CASSIYRAGHQETQYF
V: TRBV6-1; D: NA; J: TRBJ2-1; size: NA; DNA: TGTGCCAGCAGTGATCGGGGATCCGGCTACAATGAGCAGTTCTTC; CDR3: CASSDRGSGYNEQFF
V: TRBV19; D: TRBD2; J: TRBJ2-3; size: NA; DNA: TGTGCCACCGAGAAGCGGGGGGCAGATACGCAGTATTTT; CDR3: CATEKRGADTQYF
V: TRBV4-1; D: TRBD1; J: TRBJ1-4; size: NA; DNA: TGCGCCAGCAGCCAGACAGGGGGCGATGAAAAACTGTTTTTT; CDR3: CASSQTGGDEKLFF
V: TRBV30; D: NA; J: TRBJ1-5; size: medium-sized; DNA: TGTGCCTGGAGTGTACCCGGTCAGCCCCAGCATTTT; CDR3: CAWSVPGQPQHF
V: TRBV6-6; D: NA; J: TRBJ2-1; size: few; DNA: TGTGCCAGCAATGGAGGGCAGGGGGCCTACAATGAGCAGTTCTTC; CDR3: CASNGGQGAYNEQFF
V: TRBV7-8; D: NA; J: TRBJ1-4; size: NA; DNA: TGTGCCAGCAGCCTGGGGCCCTCGGAAAAACTGTTTTTT; CDR3: CASSLGPSEKLFF
V: TRBV9; D: NA; J: TRBJ1-2; size: NA; DNA: TGTGCCAGCAGCGCCCCGGGACGAGCTAACTATGGCTACACCTTC; CDR3: CASSAPGRANYGYTF
V: TRBV7-3; D: TRBD1; J: TRBJ1-1; size: NA; DNA: TGTGCCAGCAGCAAGTCAGGGGGATCAAGTGCCGAAGCTTTCTTT; CDR3: CASSKSGGSSAEAFF
V: TRBV5-1; D: NA; J: TRBJ2-2; size: few; DNA: TGCGCCAGCAAAATGGGCGGGGAGCTGTTTTTT; CDR3: CASKMGGELFF
V: TRBV5-5; D: NA; J: TRBJ2-3; size: NA; DNA: TGTGCCAGCAGCTTGTTCTCGGGAGATACGCAGTATTTT; CDR3: CASSLFSGDTQYF
V: TRBV9; D: NA; J: TRBJ1-1; size: NA; DNA: TGTGCCAGCAGCGTAGTTATGCAGTCAGAAGCTTTCTTT; CDR3: CASSVVMQSEAFF
V: TRBV6-4; D: NA; J: TRBJ2-2; size: once; DNA: TGTGCCAGCACCGAGGGACTCCACACCGGGGAGCTGTTTTTT; CDR3: CASTEGLHTGELFF
V: TRBV21-1; D: NA; J: TRBJ1-3; size: NA; DNA: TGTGCCAGCAGCAAAGGCACAGGGGCCTCTGGAAACACCATATATTTT; CDR3: CASSKGTGASGNTIYF
V: TRBV7-9; D: TRBD2; J: TRBJ2-5; size: NA; DNA: TGTGCCAGCAGCTCAGCCCCGGGACTAGGAGAGACCCAGTACTTC; CDR3: CASSSAPGLGETQYF
V: TRBV6-6; D: NA; J: TRBJ2-3; size: medium-sized; DNA: TGTGCCAGCAAAGGGACTCCCCTTAGCACAGATACGCAGTATTTT; CDR3: CASKGTPLSTDTQYF
V: TRBV6-5; D: TRBD1; J: TRBJ1-2; size: NA; DNA: TGTGCCAGCACCCGAGACAGGGAATACTATGGCTACACCTTC; CDR3: CASTRDREYYGYTF
V: TRBV5-1; D: NA; J: TRBJ2-5; size: NA; DNA: TGCGCCAGCAGCTCCGGGACACCACAAGAGACCCAGTACTTC; CDR3: CASSSGTPQETQYF
V: TRBV18; D: NA; J: TRBJ1-1; size: NA; DNA: TGTGCCAGCTCACCCCGGGGAGGGGACACTGAAGCTTTCTTT; CDR3: CASSPRGGDTEAFF
V: TRBV28; D: TRBD2; J: TRBJ2-7; size: NA; DNA: TGTGCCAGCAGTACCGGGGACTTCAAACTAGCGGGAAGCTCCTACGAGCAGTACTTC; CDR3: CASSTGDFKLAGSSYEQYF
V: TRBV4-2; D: NA; J: TRBJ1-5; size: once; DNA: TGTGCCAGCAGCCGGGAGGGGCAGGGGAGTCAGCCCCAGCATTTT; CDR3: CASSREGQGSQPQHF
V: TRBV5-1; D: NA; J: TRBJ2-1; size: NA; DNA: TGCGCCAGCAGTGGGCAAGACGGTAATGAGCAGTTCTTC; CDR3: CASSGQDGNEQFF
V: TRBV4-1; D: NA; J: TRBJ2-5; size: few; DNA: TGCGCCAGCAGCCAGCGGGTCGGAGAGACCCAGTACTTC; CDR3: CASSQRVGETQYF
V: TRBV6-6; D: NA; J: TRBJ1-1; size: few; DNA: TGTGCCAGCAAACAGGTGGCGAACACTGAAGCTTTCTTT; CDR3: CASKQVANTEAFF
V: TRBV6-1; D: NA; J: TRBJ1-5; size: once; DNA: TGTGCCAGCAGGGAGACCCGGGTTTTGAGTCCCCAGCATTTT; CDR3: CASRETRVLSPQHF
V: TRBV9; D: NA; J: TRBJ1-4; size: NA; DNA: TGTGCCAGCGGTGAGGGCTCGGAGGGAAAACTGTTTTTT; CDR3: CASGEGSEGKLFF
V: TRBV11-1; D: TRBD2; J: TRBJ2-7; size: NA; DNA: TGTGCCAGCAGCTTTAAGCGGGGGATTAATTACGAGCAGTACTTC; CDR3: CASSFKRGINYEQYF
V: TRBV2; D: NA; J: TRBJ2-7; size: NA; DNA: TGTGCCAGCACGGCAGGCTACCAGAGCTCCTACGAGCAGTACTTC; CDR3: CASTAGYQSSYEQYF